This TCR beta chain was captured in a study of CD8 T cells in ankylosing spondylitis. This clonotype was counted between two and nine times. Its antigen remains unidentified. 5'-RACE, quantitative and with molecular barcodes, yielded the TCR beta libraries. TCRdb re-called the 5' RACE reads through MiXCR, storing one row per CDR3 protein. Seen here are hundreds of thousands of distinct CDR3 sequences, around 21% observed once, and the top ten hold under 4%. Germline CDR1 and CDR2: SQVTM and ANQGSEA. CDR3 length: 12 residues. V was shortened by 5 bases and J by 12 bases, with 20 bases between the two germline ends. Findings of the study overall: Matched synovial fluid from ankylosing spondylitis patients was reported to be enriched for disease-linked clones. A motif in TCR beta, a set of roughly 8 highly homologous variants, appeared characteristic of ankylosing spondylitis blood. Disease-associated clonotypes exhibited CD8+ identity and were relatively infrequent in peripheral blood.

The sequence was collected from a female donor with ankylosing spondylitis or in good health (not recorded which). The chain has TRBV29-1 and TRBJ2-7, with a tentative D call TRBD2 (5 bases). Sequenced material: blood, either unsorted or a sorted T cell fraction (not recorded which). This chain's CDR3 is CSVLDSVERLYF. For the CDR3, the DNA is TGCAGCGTTCTAGATAGCGTCGAACGTCTGTACTTC.